Detailed here is one TCR beta chain. What it recognizes is unknown. This sample is drawn from a study of OX40 agonist ivuxolimab in advanced cancers. General study results and limits: In a subset of nonresponders, normalized T-cell clonal expansion was also low.

Produced via immunoSEQ multiplex PCR; TCRdb's table is partial and in-frame only. The data show roughly 34,000 clones, over 60% seen once. Trimming left V 5 bases short and J 0 bases short, with 4 bases between. CDR3 length: 11 residues. The germline CDR1 and CDR2 sequences are SQVTM and ANQGSEA. The TCR sequence derives from an adult with an advanced solid tumor such as melanoma, head and neck, liver or kidney cancer. The sequenced sample was CD4+ or CD8+ T cells sorted from blood, obtained in a trial of the OX40 agonist ivuxolimab. The rearrangement uses TRBV29-1 and TRBJ1-1, with D unresolved. The CDR3 region is CSVSLNTEAFF. The CDR3 region has the DNA TGCAGCGTTTCGTTGAACACTGAAGCTTTCTTT.